At least ten counts were recorded for the clone carrying this T cell receptor (beta chain). What it binds is unknown. Germline CDR1 reads SQVTM; CDR2 reads ANQGSEA. The CDR3 runs to 14 residues. V dropped 5 bases and J dropped 5 bases, with 16 bases sitting between them. 5'-RACE, quantitative and with molecular barcodes, yielded the TCR beta libraries. One entry per CDR3 protein results from TCRdb running MiXCR on the 5' RACE reads. The table includes about 460,000 distinct CDR3 sequences, approximately 5% detected once. This specimen belongs to a study of CD8 T cells in ankylosing spondylitis. Study-wide results and limits: Characteristic, it appeared, of ankylosing spondylitis blood was a TCR beta motif of seven or eight highly homologous variants. In synovial fluid and blood from reactive arthritis, some motif variants were previously reported. Matched synovial fluid from ankylosing spondylitis patients was reported to be enriched for disease-linked clones.

The chain uses TRBV29-1 and TRBJ2-1, with D tentatively TRBD2 (6 bases). This TCR came from a male donor with ankylosing spondylitis. The sample consisted of blood, either unsorted or a sorted T cell fraction (not recorded which). The CDR3 loop reads CSVLGLRDHNEQFF. In DNA, the CDR3 is TGCAGCGTTCTGGGTTTGCGGGACCACAATGAGCAGTTCTTC.